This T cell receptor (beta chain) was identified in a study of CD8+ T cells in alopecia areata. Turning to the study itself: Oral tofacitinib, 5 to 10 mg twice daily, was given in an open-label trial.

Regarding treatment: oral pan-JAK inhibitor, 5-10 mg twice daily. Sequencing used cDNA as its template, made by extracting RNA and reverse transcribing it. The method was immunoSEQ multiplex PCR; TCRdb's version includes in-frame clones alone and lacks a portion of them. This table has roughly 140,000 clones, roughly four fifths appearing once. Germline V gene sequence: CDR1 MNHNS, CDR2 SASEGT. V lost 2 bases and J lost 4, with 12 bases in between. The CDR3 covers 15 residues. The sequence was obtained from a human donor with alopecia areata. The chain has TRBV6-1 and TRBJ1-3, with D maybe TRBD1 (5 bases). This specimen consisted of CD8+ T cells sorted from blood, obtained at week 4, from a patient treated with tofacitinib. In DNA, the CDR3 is TGTGCCAGCAGTGAAAGCGGAGGGGAAGGAAACACCATATATTTT. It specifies CASSESGGEGNTIYF.